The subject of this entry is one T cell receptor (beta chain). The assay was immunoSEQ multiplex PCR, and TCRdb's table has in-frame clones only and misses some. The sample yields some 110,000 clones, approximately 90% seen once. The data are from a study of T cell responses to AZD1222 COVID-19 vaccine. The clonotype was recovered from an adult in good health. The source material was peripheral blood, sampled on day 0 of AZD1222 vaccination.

This CDR3 is CASSVEPGNSPLHF. The DNA for the CDR3 is TGTGCCAGCAGCGTAGAGCCAGGGAATTCACCCCTCCACTTT. The chain employs TRBV9 and TRBJ1-6; perhaps TRBD1 as D (5 bases). Trimming pared 0 bases from V and 7 bases from J, leaving 8 bases between. Germline CDR1 SGDLS, CDR2 YYNGEE. The CDR3 extends over 14 amino acids.